This T cell receptor beta chain was sequenced for a study of T cell repertoires in cytomegalovirus infection. Study-wide context: An indication of both CMV infection and matching HLA type came from public TCR beta signatures.

Notes on the study in general: Summed frequency of shared TCR beta families picked out CMV carriers who also had the relevant HLA. The ex vivo response was dominated by HLA-C-restricted CMV-specific TCR beta clonotypes.

CDR1 is LGHNA and CDR2 is YSLEER in the germline V gene. This CDR3 comprises 14 residues. Losses at the gene ends were 3 bases for V and 3 bases for J; bases not matched to a gene: 2. TCRdb used MiXCR to reprocess the reads, holding one entry per CDR3 protein. The sample includes around 100,000 distinct CDR3 sequences, 10% of them seen just once. This clonotype was counted at least ten times. Its matching antigen is unknown. This receptor was obtained from a human donor in good health (CMV status not recorded). Some clones in this sample may be carry-over from other donors' samples. V is TRBV4-3 and J is TRBJ2-4; 7 bases fit TRBD2. The specimen was PBMCs, sequenced either directly or after in vitro stimulation (not recorded which). The chain's CDR3 is CASSQSSGKNIQYF. Here the CDR3 DNA reads TGCGCCAGCAGCCAGTCTAGCGGCAAAAACATTCAGTACTTC.